Listed below are T cell receptor beta chains from one sample, sequenced in a study of T cells in localized non-small cell lung cancer. The data were produced by immunoSEQ multiplex PCR, yet TCRdb's version contains in-frame clones alone and is incomplete. The sample lists tens of thousands of clones; approximately 85% were seen once. The material sequenced was peripheral blood, taken before any cancer treatment. These receptors were collected from a woman aged 35-75 years with stage I lung adenocarcinoma. Each CDR3 is given with its conserved first and last residue. D genes are given only for firm matches. Size tells how often a clone was seen (once, few, many) or the class of an expanded clone, and some rows leave it out.

v_call	clone_size	d_call	j_call	cdr3_nt	cdr3_aa
TRBV6-4	-	TRBD1	TRBJ2-2	TGTGCCAGCAGTTTTCAGGGGGACACCGGGGAGCTGTTTTTT	CASSFQGDTGELFF
TRBV6-5	-	-	TRBJ1-1	TGTGCCGGCACTTCCCCGGGGAACACTGAAGCTTTCTTT	CAGTSPGNTEAFF
TRBV4-3	-	TRBD2	TRBJ2-2	TGCGCCAGCAGCCAACGGAGCGGGGGGGCCGCCGGGGAGCTGTTTTTT	CASSQRSGGAAGELFF
TRBV6-4	-	TRBD2	TRBJ2-1	TGTGCCAGCAGTCCCGATCTAGCGGGGGGGCGTAATGAGCAGTTCTTC	CASSPDLAGGRNEQFF
TRBV11-2	-	-	TRBJ2-1	TGTGCCAGCAGCTTAGCCCGGAAGTGGGATGAGCAGTTCTTC	CASSLARKWDEQFF
TRBV5-6	-	TRBD1	TRBJ2-7	TGTGCCAGCAGCTTGGGCTGGAACAGGGGGACCTACGAGCAGTACTTC	CASSLGWNRGTYEQYF
TRBV7-9	once	TRBD2	TRBJ2-3	TGTGCCAGCAGCTTAGGAGTTGGGGGACTAGCGGGCAGCACAGATACGCAGTATTTT	CASSLGVGGLAGSTDTQYF
TRBV5-6	once	-	TRBJ1-3	TGTGCCAGCAGCTTGAGGGCTTTTGCGGCCGTCTCTGGAAACACCATATATTTT	CASSLRAFAAVSGNTIYF
TRBV19	-	-	TRBJ1-2	TGTGCCAGCAGACAGACTAACTATGGCTACACCTTC	CASRQTNYGYTF
TRBV7-2	medium-sized	-	TRBJ2-5	TGTGCCAGCAGCCAGGCGGCCAGGGGGGAAGAGACCCAGTACTTC	CASSQAARGEETQYF
TRBV7-3	-	-	TRBJ1-1	TGTGCCAGCAGCTTAAACCCAGGGTTTTTGACTGAAGCTTTCTTT	CASSLNPGFLTEAFF
TRBV5-1	-	-	TRBJ2-7	TGCGCCAGCAGCTTACTCGAGGGGGGCAACGAGCAGTACTTC	CASSLLEGGNEQYF
TRBV5-1	once	-	TRBJ1-1	TGCGCCAGCCTGGGGGGGGAAATGAACACTGAAGCTTTCTTT	CASLGGEMNTEAFF
TRBV6-1	-	-	TRBJ1-4	TGTGCCAGCAGTGAGATTGCAACTAATGAAAAACTGTTTTTT	CASSEIATNEKLFF
TRBV11-1	-	-	TRBJ1-1	TGTGCCAGCGCGCCGAGACAGATGAACACTGAAGCTTTCTTT	CASAPRQMNTEAFF
TRBV29-1	-	TRBD1	TRBJ2-3	TGCAGCGTTAAGGGGGCAGGGGAAACAGATACGCAGTATTTT	CSVKGAGETDTQYF
TRBV11-2	-	-	TRBJ1-3	TGTGCCAGCAGCCCCCACCTCTCAGGAGGCTCTGGAAACACCATATATTTT	CASSPHLSGGSGNTIYF
TRBV25-1	once	-	TRBJ2-7	TGTGCCAGCAGTGGCAGGGACGAGCAGTACTTC	CASSGRDEQYF
TRBV5-8	-	TRBD1	TRBJ1-1	TGTGCCAGCATCCACAGGGGGGGAGCTTTCTTT	CASIHRGGAFF
TRBV19	-	-	TRBJ1-5	TGTGCCAGTAGTATAGATGTTCCGCGAGGCAATCAGCCCCAGCATTTT	CASSIDVPRGNQPQHF
TRBV6-5	once	-	TRBJ2-7	TGTGCCAGCAGTTACAAGCAGGGGCGGTACGAGCAGTACTTC	CASSYKQGRYEQYF
TRBV6-5	once	-	TRBJ1-2	TGTGCCAGCAGCCCGGGGAATCCAGCGCTCTATGGCTACACCTTC	CASSPGNPALYGYTF
TRBV29-1	-	-	TRBJ2-1	TGCAGCGTCGCTTTCATTCCTAACAATGAGCAGTTCTTC	CSVAFIPNNEQFF
TRBV13	-	-	TRBJ1-1	TGTGCCAGCAGCTTCTGGACAAGCTGGTCCACTGAAGCTTTCTTT	CASSFWTSWSTEAFF
TRBV29-1	-	-	TRBJ1-1	TGCAGCGCCACAAAGACAGCCATGAACACTGAAGCTTTCTTT	CSATKTAMNTEAFF
TRBV29-1	-	TRBD2	TRBJ2-3	TGCAGCGTTGCTCGTGGGGGGGTACCTAGCACAGATACGCAGTATTTT	CSVARGGVPSTDTQYF
TRBV7-9	-	-	TRBJ1-4	TGTGCCAGCAGCTTAGGGACGTCAACTAATGAAAAACTGTTTTTT	CASSLGTSTNEKLFF
TRBV11-3	-	-	TRBJ2-2	TGTGCCAGCAGCTTCCCAGCAGGTCCGGGTACCGGGGAGCTGTTTTTT	CASSFPAGPGTGELFF
TRBV28	-	TRBD1	TRBJ2-7	TGTGCCAGCACCCTGGGGTCCGGGGACAGACAGTACTTC	CASTLGSGDRQYF
TRBV5-6	-	-	TRBJ2-1	TGTGCCAGCAGCTTTAACGGCGGTTACAATGAGCAGTTCTTC	CASSFNGGYNEQFF
TRBV18	-	-	TRBJ2-1	TGTGCCAGCTCACCGAGACCATTCGATGAGCAGTTCTTC	CASSPRPFDEQFF
TRBV5-5	-	TRBD2	TRBJ2-7	TGTGCCAGCAGCTTGGGGCCCAGCGGGGGCTCCTACGAGCAGTACTTC	CASSLGPSGGSYEQYF
TRBV6-1	few	-	TRBJ2-3	TGTGCCAGCACAGCGAGAGGCGGGGGCTCAGATACGCAGTATTTT	CASTARGGGSDTQYF
TRBV10-3	-	TRBD1	TRBJ1-1	TGTGCCATCAGTGGACCCACAGGGGGCAGAGTCATTTACGCTGAAGCTTTCTTT	CAISGPTGGRVIYAEAFF
TRBV11-2	-	-	TRBJ2-3	TGTGCCAGCAGCTTCAGTGTGTTTGGCACAGATACGCAGTATTTT	CASSFSVFGTDTQYF
TRBV7-2	-	-	TRBJ2-1	TGTGCCAGCAGCCTAGGATCCCGGGGAGCCTACAATGAGCAGTTCTTC	CASSLGSRGAYNEQFF
TRBV7-9	-	-	TRBJ2-7	TGTGCCAGCAGCTTAGGGAACGAGCAGTACTTC	CASSLGNEQYF
TRBV6-5	-	-	TRBJ1-1	TGTGCCAGCGGGAGGCGGCCTGAAGCTTTCTTT	CASGRRPEAFF
TRBV19	once	-	TRBJ1-4	TGTGCCAGTAGTTTTAACAGCATTTTTAATGAAAAACTGTTTTTT	CASSFNSIFNEKLFF